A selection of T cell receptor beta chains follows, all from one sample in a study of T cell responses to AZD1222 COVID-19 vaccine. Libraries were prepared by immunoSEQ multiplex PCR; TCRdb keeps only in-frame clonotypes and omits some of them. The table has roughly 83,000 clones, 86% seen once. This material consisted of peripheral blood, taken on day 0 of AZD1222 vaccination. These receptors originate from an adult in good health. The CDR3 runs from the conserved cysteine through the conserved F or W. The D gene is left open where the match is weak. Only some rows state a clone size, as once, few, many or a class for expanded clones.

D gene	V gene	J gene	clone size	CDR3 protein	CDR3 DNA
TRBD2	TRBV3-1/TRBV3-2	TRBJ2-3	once	CASSQGTSGSTDTQYF	TGTGCCAGCAGCCAAGGGACTAGCGGGAGCACAGATACGCAGTATTTT
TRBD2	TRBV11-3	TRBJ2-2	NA	CASSQLSGKGTGELFF	TGTGCCAGCAGCCAACTTAGCGGGAAAGGCACCGGGGAGCTGTTTTTT
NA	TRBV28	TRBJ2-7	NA	CASTWGGGQYF	TGTGCCAGCACCTGGGGTGGGGGGCAGTACTTC
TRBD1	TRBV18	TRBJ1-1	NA	CASEGATRNTEAFF	TGTGCCAGCGAGGGGGCGACGAGGAACACTGAAGCTTTCTTT
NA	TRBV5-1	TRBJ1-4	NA	CASSSGQFIEKLFF	TGCGCCAGCAGCTCTGGACAGTTTATTGAAAAACTGTTTTTT
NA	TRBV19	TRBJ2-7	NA	CASRPDHAYEQYF	TGTGCCAGTAGACCAGACCATGCCTACGAGCAGTACTTC
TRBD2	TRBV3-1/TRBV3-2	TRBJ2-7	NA	CASSHGRGAYEQYF	TGTGCCAGCAGCCATGGGCGGGGGGCCTACGAGCAGTACTTC
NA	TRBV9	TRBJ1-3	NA	CASSVVGGSGNTIYF	TGTGCCAGCAGCGTAGTGGGGGGCTCTGGAAACACCATATATTTT
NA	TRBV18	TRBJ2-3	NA	CASSWGPTDTQYF	TGTGCCAGCTCATGGGGACCCACAGATACGCAGTATTTT
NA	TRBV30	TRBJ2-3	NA	CAWRGQGRELHTQYF	TGTGCCTGGAGAGGGCAGGGGAGGGAACTGCATACGCAGTATTTT
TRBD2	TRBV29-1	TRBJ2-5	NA	CSVEVWTSGRTLVETQYF	TGCAGCGTTGAAGTCTGGACTAGCGGGAGGACTTTGGTAGAGACCCAGTACTTC
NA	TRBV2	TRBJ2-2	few	CASSVREINTGELFF	TGTGCCAGCAGTGTACGGGAGATAAACACCGGGGAGCTGTTTTTT
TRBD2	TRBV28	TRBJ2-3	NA	CASSSPGLAGSQYF	TGTGCCAGCAGTTCGCCGGGACTAGCGGGATCGCAGTATTTT
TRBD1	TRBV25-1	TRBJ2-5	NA	CASRQGWRETQYF	TGTGCCAGCAGACAGGGGTGGAGGGAGACCCAGTACTTC
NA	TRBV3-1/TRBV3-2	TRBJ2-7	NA	CASSQLGGVADEQYF	TGTGCCAGCAGCCAGCTCGGGGGAGTCGCGGACGAGCAGTACTTC
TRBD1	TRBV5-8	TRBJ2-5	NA	CASSLVFGTGGAETQYF	TGTGCCAGCAGCTTGGTTTTCGGGACAGGGGGGGCAGAGACCCAGTACTTC
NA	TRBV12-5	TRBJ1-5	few	CASGLRPQHF	TGTGCTAGTGGTCTCCGGCCCCAGCATTTT
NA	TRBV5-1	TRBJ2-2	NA	CASSLLQGRDTGELFF	TGCGCCAGCAGCTTATTACAGGGGAGGGACACCGGGGAGCTGTTTTTT
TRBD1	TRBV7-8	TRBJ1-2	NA	CASSPRDRGANYGYTF	TGTGCCAGCAGCCCCAGGGACAGGGGAGCTAACTATGGTTACACCTTC
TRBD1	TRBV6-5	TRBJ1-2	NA	CASRPGQGGGYTF	TGTGCCAGCAGGCCCGGACAGGGTGGTGGCTACACCTTC
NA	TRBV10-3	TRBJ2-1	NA	CAISESAASTNEQFF	TGTGCCATCAGTGAGTCTGCGGCTAGCACCAATGAGCAGTTCTTC
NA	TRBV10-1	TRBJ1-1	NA	CASSESRGGRNTEAFF	TGCGCCAGCAGTGAGTCTAGGGGGGGGCGGAACACTGAAGCTTTCTTT
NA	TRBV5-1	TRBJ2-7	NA	CASSSRGLNYEQYF	TGCGCCAGCAGCTCAAGGGGCCTAAATTACGAGCAGTACTTC
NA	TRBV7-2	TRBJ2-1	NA	CASSLARTSGRTGGTNEQFF	TGTGCCAGCAGCTTAGCCAGGACTAGCGGGCGGACAGGGGGTACGAATGAGCAGTTCTTC
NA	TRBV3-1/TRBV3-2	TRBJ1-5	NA	CASSARGSYQPQHF	TGTGCCAGCAGCGCTAGGGGCAGCTATCAGCCCCAGCATTTT
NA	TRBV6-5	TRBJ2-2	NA	CASSTPSGRILFF	TGTGCCAGCAGTACCCCATCGGGTAGGATCCTGTTTTTT
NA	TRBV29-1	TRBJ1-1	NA	CSVYEGGAFF	TGCAGCGTATATGAGGGGGGAGCTTTCTTT
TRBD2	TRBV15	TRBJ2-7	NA	CATSRHSGRATDEQYF	TGTGCCACCAGCAGACATAGCGGGAGGGCCACCGACGAGCAGTACTTC